The 20 T cell receptor beta chains below all came from one sample that was sequenced in a study of blood T cell repertoires in COVID-19. Repertoires were generated with immunoSEQ multiplex PCR, while TCRdb's copy carries only in-frame clones and drops some. The sample has 150,000 to 180,000 clones, roughly nine tenths seen once. The sample consisted of peripheral blood. The receptor set was obtained from a woman between 65 and 79 years old with acute or convalescent COVID-19.

In its sample, this clone was seen a few times. The J gene is TRBJ2-7, the V gene TRBV5-4; tentative D call: TRBD1 (6 bases). CDR3 size: 13 residues. CDR1 and CDR2 (germline): SGHNT, YYREEE (reference sequence). The V end was cut by 0 bases, the J end by 2 bases, with 6 bases between. The DNA for the CDR3 is TGTGCCAGCAGCTTGGAGGGGGCCTACGAGCAGTACTTC. This encodes CASSLEGAYEQYF.

This chain uses TRBV9 with TRBJ1-2; 9 bases map to TRBD1. This CDR3 has 15 amino acids. The V and J ends lost 3 bases and 4 bases, in that order; junction bases with no gene match: 7. Germline V lookup: CDR1 SGDLS, CDR2 YYNGEE. Here the CDR3 DNA reads TGTGCCAGCAGCGCCTCACACAGGGGGCCCTATGGCTACACCTTC. Translated: CASSASHRGPYGYTF.

This clone was observed a single time. This chain joins TRBV19 and TRBJ1-5; the D is unclear. The germline V gene has CDR1 LNHDA and CDR2 SQIVND (reference sequence). V gave up 5 bases and J gave up 0 bases, with 14 bases separating them. This CDR3 region has 16 residues. DNA for the CDR3: TGTGCCAGTAGTCCACCCCCCATCTATAGCAATCAGCCCCAGCATTTT. Protein: CASSPPPIYSNQPQHF.

The rearrangement joins TRBV7-9 to TRBJ1-1, with D possibly TRBD1 on 5 matching bases. The CDR3 is made up of 17 amino acids. Germline V gives CDR1 SEHNR, CDR2 FQNEAQ (reference sequence). V was trimmed by 7 bases and J by 4 bases, leaving 25 bases between them. The CDR3 coding sequence is TGTGCCAGCATCCGGCGCGGGGACTACCCCCCGGGCACTGAAGCTTTCTTT. Translating it yields CASIRRGDYPPGTEAFF. Full variable domain (rest looked up from reference TRBV7-9 and TRBJ1-1): DTGVSQNPRHKITKRGQNVTFRCDPISEHNRLYWYRQTLGQGPEFLTYFQNEAQLEKSRLLSDRFSAERPKGSFSTLEIQRTEQGDSAMYLCASIRRGDYPPGTEAFFGQGTRLTVV.

The chain uses TRBV4-2 and TRBJ2-1; weak D call: TRBD2 (6 bases). The V and J ends lost 1 base and 1 base respectively, with 11 bases between them. The CDR3 is 16 amino acids. Germline-derived CDR1 and CDR2 are LGHNA and YNFKEQ. The CDR3 nucleotides are TGTGCCAGCAGCCAAGTCCCGGCGGGGTCCTACAATGAGCAGTTCTTC. Translation: CASSQVPAGSYNEQFF.

Only one count was recorded for this clone. The chain links TRBV2 to TRBJ2-1, with 8 bases that match TRBD1. The germline CDR1 and CDR2 sequences are SNHLY and FYNNEI. The V gene end was trimmed by 3 bases and the J gene end by 16 bases; junction bases not matched to a gene: 5. The CDR3 has 11 residues. In nucleotides, the CDR3 is TGTGCCAGCAGTGATCCGGGACAGGTCTTCTTC. Its protein is CASSDPGQVFF.

V usage is TRBV3-1 (or the pseudogene TRBV3-2) and J usage is TRBJ2-2, with 8 bases matching TRBD2. Germline V lookup: CDR1 LGHDT, CDR2 YNNKEL (reference sequence). This CDR3 spans 14 amino acids. The ends lost 8 bases at V and 3 bases at J; junction bases unmatched: 5. The DNA of the CDR3 is TGTGCCAGCCGTCTAGCGGGTGACACCGGGGAGCTGTTTTTT. The encoded protein is CASRLAGDTGELFF.

The chain couples TRBV19 to TRBJ1-1, with a weak D call TRBD1 (5 bases). Germline CDR1 LNHDA, CDR2 SQIVND (reference sequence). The CDR3 is 14 residues long. Trimming shortened V by 8 bases and J by 1 base, and 14 bases separated the two germline ends. The CDR3 DNA follows: TGTGCCAGTTCCCGGGCAGGGAAGAACACTGAAGCTTTCTTT. It codes for CASSRAGKNTEAFF.

The rearrangement uses TRBV18 and TRBJ1-1; possible D gene TRBD1, 5 bases. Germline CDR1 and CDR2: KGHSH and LQKENI. The CDR3 runs 15 residues. Trimming took off 2 bases at V and 2 bases at J, with 12 bases between the two ends. This CDR3 is CASSPALTVNTEAFF. CDR3 bases: TGTGCCAGCTCACCAGCTTTGACAGTTAACACTGAAGCTTTCTTT.

This clone was counted a few times. The rearrangement joins TRBV7-2 to TRBJ2-7, with TRBD2 identical over 7 bases. Losses at the gene ends were 5 bases for V and 12 bases for J; bases not matched to a gene: 19. The CDR3 covers 15 residues. Germline CDR1 and CDR2: SGHTA and FQGNSA. For the CDR3, the DNA is TGTGCCAGCAGCCCAGAGGCTAGCGGAGGAGTTGTACGGTACTTC. This sequence encodes CASSPEASGGVVRYF.

The genes are TRBV4-3 and TRBJ2-1; 7 positions match TRBD2. The CDR3 length is 15 residues. In germline, CDR1 is LGHNA, CDR2 YSLEER. V lost 3 bases to trimming and J lost 5 bases; unmatched junction nucleotides: 7. Here the CDR3 reads CASSHGTGGNNEQFF. The DNA for the CDR3 is TGCGCCAGCAGCCACGGCACGGGGGGAAACAATGAGCAGTTCTTC.

The chain recombines TRBV13 with TRBJ1-2, with 12 bases identical to TRBD1. Looked up from germline, CDR1 is PRHDT and CDR2 is FYEKMQ (reference sequence). The V gene end was trimmed by 4 bases and the J gene end by 12 bases; junction bases not matched to a gene: 15. This CDR3 comprises 16 residues. The CDR3, as DNA: TGTGCCAGCAGCTCGAACACCCGCGGGACAGGGGGCTCGCACACCTTC. It yields the protein CASSSNTRGTGGSHTF.

The chain carries TRBV4-1 and TRBJ2-3; 7 bases line up with TRBD1. The germline V gene encodes CDR1 MGHRA and CDR2 YSYEKL. The CDR3 covers 16 residues. Trimming removed 6 bases from V and 2 bases from J; junction bases left unmatched: 11. CDR3 region: CASSQSRTGPTDTQYF. The CDR3 DNA follows: TGCGCCAGCAGTCAAAGTCGGACAGGCCCCACAGATACGCAGTATTTT.

V is TRBV28 and J is TRBJ2-5, with TRBD1 as a possible D gene (6 bases). From germline, CDR1 is MDHEN and CDR2 SYDVKM. V was cut by 2 bases and J by 4 bases, with 14 bases left in between. The CDR3 is 15 amino acids. CDR3 sequence (DNA): TGTGCCAGCAGTTTAGGGGGCAGGCGGGCAGAGACCCAGTACTTC. The encoded protein is CASSLGGRRAETQYF. The entire variable domain, with the rest obtained from reference TRBV28 and TRBJ2-5, is as follows: DVKVTQSSRYLVKRTGEKVFLECVQDMDHENMFWYRQDPGLGLRLIYFSYDVKMKEKGDIPEGYSVSREKKERFSLILESASTNQTSMYLCASSLGGRRAETQYFGPGTRLLVL.

The chain has TRBV5-8 and TRBJ1-2; possibly TRBD1 for D (5 bases). The CDR3 consists of 15 residues. The ends were cut back, 0 bases at V and 3 bases at J, with 12 bases in the middle. Germline CDR1 SGHTS, CDR2 YDEGEE. The CDR3 DNA is TGTGCCAGCAGCTTGGGGGAGGGGAGGTACTATGGCTACACCTTC. The encoded protein is CASSLGEGRYYGYTF.

The chain carries TRBV28 and TRBJ1-5; a possible D gene is TRBD1 (6 bases). Trimming took off 3 bases at V and 5 bases at J, with 14 bases between the two ends. This CDR3 has 15 residues. Germline V gives CDR1 MDHEN, CDR2 SYDVKM. In DNA, the CDR3 is TGTGCCAGCAGTTTTGCGGGGGCTGGTGATCAGCCCCAGCATTTT. Protein: CASSFAGAGDQPQHF.

DNA of the CDR3: TGTGCCAGTAGTACCTTAGCGGGGGGGCTTTACAATGAGCAGTTCTTC. This translates into CASSTLAGGLYNEQFF. V gene TRBV19 combines with J gene TRBJ2-1, with 11 bases matching TRBD2. The CDR3 spans 16 residues. J lost 4 bases, V lost 4 bases, and 6 bases had no gene match. Germline V CDR1 and CDR2: LNHDA, SQIVND (reference sequence).

V and J are TRBV5-5 and TRBJ1-2, with D possibly TRBD1 on 5 matching bases. There are 13 residues in the CDR3. CDR1 is SGHKS, CDR2 YYEKEE, per germline (reference sequence). The V gene lost 1 base and the J gene lost 9 bases, with 13 bases spanning the gap. Here the CDR3 reads CASSLWRGGRYTF. DNA of the CDR3: TGTGCCAGCAGCTTGTGGAGGGGAGGACGCTACACCTTC.

This chain uses TRBV18 with TRBJ2-5, with D possibly being TRBD1 (7 bases). The CDR3 is 14 residues long. Per the germline V gene, CDR1 is KGHSH and CDR2 is LQKENI. V lost 6 bases to trimming and J lost 5 bases, with 16 bases between them. The CDR3 loop is CASSLRGEAETQYF. The CDR3 DNA reads as TGTGCCAGCTCGCTCAGGGGGGAAGCGGAGACCCAGTACTTC.

The chain carries TRBV12-3 or TRBV12-4 and TRBJ2-7; D perhaps matches TRBD2 (5 bases). Trimming took off 6 bases at V and 4 bases at J, with 10 bases between the two ends. There are 12 residues in the CDR3. This chain's CDR3 is CASSSGSYEQYV. CDR3 DNA: TGTGCCAGCAGCTCGGGGTCATACGAGCAGTACGTC.